This entry concerns a single T cell receptor (beta chain). Its target is unknown. The source of the sample is a study of T cell responses to AZD1222 COVID-19 vaccine. In the study overall: Samples with a second dose at about 4 or about 12 weeks were pooled together.

Study-level results: Two AZD1222 doses significantly raised spike-specific TCR breadth and depth over controls.

TCRdb keeps only in-frame clones here, not all; method: immunoSEQ multiplex PCR. Of 150,000 to 160,000 clones in the sample, roughly nine tenths were seen once. This CDR3 has 17 amino acids. Losses at the gene ends were 6 bases for V and 7 bases for J; bases not matched to a gene: 15. From germline, CDR1 is ENHRY and CDR2 SYGVKD. The TCR originated in an adult in good health. The sequences come from peripheral blood, collected on day 0 of AZD1222 vaccination. This chain connects TRBV10-3 to TRBJ1-4; 9 nucleotides line up with TRBD1. The CDR3 coding sequence is TGTGCCATCAGAGCTACAGGGGGCAGCCCAAATGGTGAAAAACTGTTTTTT. Translation gives CAIRATGGSPNGEKLFF.